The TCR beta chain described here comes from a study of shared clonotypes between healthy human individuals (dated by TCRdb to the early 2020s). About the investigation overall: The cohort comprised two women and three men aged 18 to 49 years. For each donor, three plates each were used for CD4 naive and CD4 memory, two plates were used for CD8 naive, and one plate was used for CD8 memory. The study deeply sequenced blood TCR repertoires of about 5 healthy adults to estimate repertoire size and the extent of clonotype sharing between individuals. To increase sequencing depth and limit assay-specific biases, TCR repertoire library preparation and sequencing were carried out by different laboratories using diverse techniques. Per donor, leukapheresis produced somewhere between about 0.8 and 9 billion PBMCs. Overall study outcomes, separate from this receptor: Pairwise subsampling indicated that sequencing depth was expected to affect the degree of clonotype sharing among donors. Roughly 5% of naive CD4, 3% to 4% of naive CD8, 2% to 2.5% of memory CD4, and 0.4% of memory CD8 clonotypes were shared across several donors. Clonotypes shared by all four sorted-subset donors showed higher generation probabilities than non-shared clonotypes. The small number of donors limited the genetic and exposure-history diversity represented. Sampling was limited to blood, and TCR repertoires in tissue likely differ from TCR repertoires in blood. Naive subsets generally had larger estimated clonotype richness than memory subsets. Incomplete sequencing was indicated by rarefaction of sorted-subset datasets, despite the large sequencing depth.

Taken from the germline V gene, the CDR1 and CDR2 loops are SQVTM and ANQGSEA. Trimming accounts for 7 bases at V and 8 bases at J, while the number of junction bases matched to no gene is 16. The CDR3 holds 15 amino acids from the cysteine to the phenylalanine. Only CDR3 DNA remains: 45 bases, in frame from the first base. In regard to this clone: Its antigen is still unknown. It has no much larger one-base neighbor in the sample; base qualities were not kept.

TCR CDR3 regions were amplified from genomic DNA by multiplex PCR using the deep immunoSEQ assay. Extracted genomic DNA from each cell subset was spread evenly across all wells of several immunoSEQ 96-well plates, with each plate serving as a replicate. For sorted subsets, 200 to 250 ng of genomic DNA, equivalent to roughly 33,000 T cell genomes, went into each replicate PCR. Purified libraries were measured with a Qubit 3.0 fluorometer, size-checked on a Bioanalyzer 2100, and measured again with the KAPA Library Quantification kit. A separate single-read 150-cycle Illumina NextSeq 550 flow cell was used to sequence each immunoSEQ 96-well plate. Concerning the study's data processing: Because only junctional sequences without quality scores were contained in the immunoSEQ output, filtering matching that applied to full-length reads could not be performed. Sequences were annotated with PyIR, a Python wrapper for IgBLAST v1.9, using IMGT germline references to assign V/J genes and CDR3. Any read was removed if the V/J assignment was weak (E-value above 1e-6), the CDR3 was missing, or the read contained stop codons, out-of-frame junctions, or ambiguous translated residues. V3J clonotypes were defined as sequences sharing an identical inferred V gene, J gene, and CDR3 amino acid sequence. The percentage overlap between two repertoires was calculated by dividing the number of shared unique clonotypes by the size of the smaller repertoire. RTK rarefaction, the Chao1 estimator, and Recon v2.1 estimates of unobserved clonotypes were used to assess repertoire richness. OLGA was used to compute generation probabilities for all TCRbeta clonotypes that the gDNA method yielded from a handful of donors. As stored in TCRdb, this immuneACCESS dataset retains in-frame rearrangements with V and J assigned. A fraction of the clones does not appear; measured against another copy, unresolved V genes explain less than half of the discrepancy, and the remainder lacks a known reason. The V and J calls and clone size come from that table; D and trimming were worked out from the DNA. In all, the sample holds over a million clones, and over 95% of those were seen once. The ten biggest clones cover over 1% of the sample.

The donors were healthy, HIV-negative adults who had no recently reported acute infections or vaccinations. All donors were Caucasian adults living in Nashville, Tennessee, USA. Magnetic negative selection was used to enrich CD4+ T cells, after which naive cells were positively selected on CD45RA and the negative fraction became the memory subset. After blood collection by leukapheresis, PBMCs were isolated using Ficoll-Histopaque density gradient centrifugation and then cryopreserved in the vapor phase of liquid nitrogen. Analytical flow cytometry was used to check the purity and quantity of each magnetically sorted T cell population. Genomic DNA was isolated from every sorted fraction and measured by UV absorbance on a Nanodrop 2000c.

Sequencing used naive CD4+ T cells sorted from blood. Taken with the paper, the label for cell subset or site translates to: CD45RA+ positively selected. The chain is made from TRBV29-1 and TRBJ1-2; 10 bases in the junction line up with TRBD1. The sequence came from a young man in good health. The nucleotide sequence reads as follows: TGCAGCGGCTGGTACGTCGACAGGGGGCGTACCGGCTACACCTTC. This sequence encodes CSGWYVDRGRTGYTF.